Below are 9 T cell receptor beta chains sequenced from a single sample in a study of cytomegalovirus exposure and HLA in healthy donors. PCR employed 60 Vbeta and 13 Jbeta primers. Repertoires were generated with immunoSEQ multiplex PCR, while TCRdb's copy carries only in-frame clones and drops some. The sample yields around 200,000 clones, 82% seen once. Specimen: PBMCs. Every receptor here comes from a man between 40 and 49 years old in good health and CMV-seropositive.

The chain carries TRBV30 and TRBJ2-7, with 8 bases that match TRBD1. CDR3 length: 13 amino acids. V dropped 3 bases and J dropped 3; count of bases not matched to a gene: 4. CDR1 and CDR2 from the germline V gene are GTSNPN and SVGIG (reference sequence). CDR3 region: CAWRTTGGYEQYF. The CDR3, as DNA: TGTGCCTGGAGAACTACAGGGGGCTACGAGCAGTACTTC.

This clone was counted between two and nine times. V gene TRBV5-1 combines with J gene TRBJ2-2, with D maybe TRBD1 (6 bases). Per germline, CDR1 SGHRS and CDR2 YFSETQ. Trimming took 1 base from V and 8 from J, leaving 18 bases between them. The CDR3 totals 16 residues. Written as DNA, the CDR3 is TGCGCCAGCAGCTTGAGCCTTCTGACAGGCGCTGGGGAGCTGTTTTTT. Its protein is CASSLSLLTGAGELFF.

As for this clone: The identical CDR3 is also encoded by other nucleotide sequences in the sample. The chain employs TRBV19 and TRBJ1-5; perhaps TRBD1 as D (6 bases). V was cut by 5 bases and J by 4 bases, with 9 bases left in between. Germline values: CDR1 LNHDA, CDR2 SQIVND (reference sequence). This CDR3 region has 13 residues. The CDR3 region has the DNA TGTGCCAGTAGTCCTAGGGGGAATCAGCCCCAGCATTTT. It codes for CASSPRGNQPQHF.

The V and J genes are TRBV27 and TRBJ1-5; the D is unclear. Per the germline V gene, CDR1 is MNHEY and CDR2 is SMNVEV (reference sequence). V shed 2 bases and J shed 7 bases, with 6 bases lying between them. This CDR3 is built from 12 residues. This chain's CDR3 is CASSLGGQPQHF. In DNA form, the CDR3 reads TGTGCCAGCAGTTTAGGCGGCCAGCCCCAGCATTTT.

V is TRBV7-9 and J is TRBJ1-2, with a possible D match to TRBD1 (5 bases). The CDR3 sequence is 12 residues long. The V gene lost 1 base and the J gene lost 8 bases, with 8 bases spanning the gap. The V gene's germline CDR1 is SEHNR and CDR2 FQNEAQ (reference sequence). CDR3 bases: TGTGCCAGCAGCTTAGGGGACTTAGGCTACACCTTC. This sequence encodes CASSLGDLGYTF.

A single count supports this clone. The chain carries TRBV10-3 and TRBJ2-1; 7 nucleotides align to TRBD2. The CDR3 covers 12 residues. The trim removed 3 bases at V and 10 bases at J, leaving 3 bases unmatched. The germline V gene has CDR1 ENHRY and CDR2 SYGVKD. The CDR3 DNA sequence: TGTGCCATCAGTGACCGAGCGGGAGAGCAGTTCTTC. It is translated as CAISDRAGEQFF.

CDR3 protein: CSGSYGTGDPYEQYF. DNA of the CDR3: TGCAGCGGTTCATACGGGACAGGGGATCCCTACGAGCAGTACTTC. This rearrangement joins TRBV29-1 to TRBJ2-7; 10 bases are a match to TRBD1. This CDR3 has 15 residues. V dropped 7 bases and J dropped 2; count of bases not matched to a gene: 11. CDR1 and CDR2 (germline): SQVTM, ANQGSEA.

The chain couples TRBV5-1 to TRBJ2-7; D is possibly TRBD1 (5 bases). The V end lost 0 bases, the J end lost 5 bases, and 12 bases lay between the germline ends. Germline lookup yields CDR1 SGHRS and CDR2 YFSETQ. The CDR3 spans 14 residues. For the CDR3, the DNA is TGCGCCAGCAGCTTGGTTCCAGGGAAGGACGAGCAGTACTTC. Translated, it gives CASSLVPGKDEQYF.

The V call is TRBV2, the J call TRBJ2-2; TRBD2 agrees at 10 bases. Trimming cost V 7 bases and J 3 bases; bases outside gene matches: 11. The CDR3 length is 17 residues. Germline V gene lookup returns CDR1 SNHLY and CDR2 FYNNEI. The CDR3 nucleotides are TGTGCCAGCAACCCTTCTAGCGGGAGTAAGGACACCGGGGAGCTGTTTTTT. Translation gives CASNPSSGSKDTGELFF.